What follows is one TCR beta chain and its context. This specimen comes from a study of cytomegalovirus exposure and HLA in healthy donors. The donors belonged to the approximately 120-subject validation cohort, separate from the approximately 670-subject first cohort. Generated by immunoSEQ multiplex PCR, the TCRdb table keeps only in-frame clones and is missing some. This repertoire shows 150,000 to 200,000 clones, around 80% found once; its top ten account for 1% to 1.5%. The receptor comes from a woman in her twenties or thirties in good health and CMV-seronegative. Sequencing was done on a sample of PBMCs.

CDR3 residues: CASSQSGQFSNQPQHF. The CDR3 coding sequence is TGCGCCAGCAGTCAATCGGGGCAGTTTAGCAATCAGCCCCAGCATTTT. The genes are TRBV23-1 and TRBJ1-5, with TRBD1 as a possible D gene (5 bases). TRBV23-1 qualifies as an ORF whose function is uncertain. CDR3 size: 16 residues. The V end lost 0 bases, the J end lost 0 bases, and 9 bases lay between the germline ends.